What follows are 9 T cell receptor beta chains derived from one specimen sequenced in a study of metastatic and nonmetastatic thyroid tumors. Treatment of any kind had been given to no patient before thyroid surgery. TCRdb used MiXCR to call clones anew from the PCR reads. The sample lists approximately 15,000 clones; 32% were seen once. The material sequenced was tumor tissue. Every receptor here comes from a female donor with papillary thyroid cancer or a benign thyroid nodule (not recorded which). Some clones in this sample may be carry-over from other donors' samples.

The genes are TRBV9 and TRBJ2-3; no clear D gene. The V and J ends lost 4 bases and 2 bases respectively, with 17 bases between them. The CDR3 loop spans 16 amino acids. From germline, CDR1 is SGDLS and CDR2 YYNGEE. CDR3 protein: CASSLTTTRNTDTQYF. The CDR3 DNA sequence: TGTGCCAGCAGCCTCACGACGACACGGAACACAGATACGCAGTATTTT.

This clone was seen at least ten times. This chain connects TRBV20-1 to TRBJ2-5, with a tentative D call TRBD2 (6 bases). The ends were cut back, 3 bases at V and 3 bases at J, with 14 bases in the middle. The germline V gene has CDR1 DFQATT and CDR2 SNEGSKA (reference sequence). This CDR3 contains 14 residues. The CDR3 is CSASTTTGEETQYF. The CDR3 nucleotides read TGCAGTGCTAGCACAACCACGGGGGAAGAGACCCAGTACTTC.

The V and J genes are TRBV19 and TRBJ2-7; D is unclear. In germline, CDR1 is LNHDA, CDR2 SQIVND (reference sequence). V was cut by 4 bases and J by 6 bases, with 13 bases left in between. The CDR3 runs to 13 residues. CDR3 in amino acids: CASSNLPFSEQYF. The CDR3 DNA is TGTGCCAGTAGTAATTTGCCTTTTAGCGAGCAGTACTTC.

This clone was seen ten or more times. J is TRBJ1-4 and V is TRBV3-1, with a possible D match to TRBD1 (5 bases). V shed 4 bases and J shed 3 bases, with 9 bases lying between them. The CDR3 has 14 amino acids. Germline V lookup: CDR1 LGHDT, CDR2 YNNKEL (reference sequence). The CDR3 nucleotides read TGTGCCAGCAGCCCTTGGGGGTCTAATGAAAAACTGTTTTTT. Protein sequence: CASSPWGSNEKLFF.

The chain uses TRBV4-1 and TRBJ1-4, with unresolved D. Looked up from germline, CDR1 is MGHRA and CDR2 is YSYEKL. With 0 bases removed from V and 8 bases from J, the gap between germline ends came to 10 bases. The CDR3 consists of 14 residues. The CDR3 loop is CASSQDQLEEKLFF. The CDR3 coding sequence is TGCGCCAGCAGCCAAGACCAGCTCGAAGAAAAACTGTTTTTT.

This clone was found a few times. This chain links TRBV6-1 with TRBJ2-1, with 7 bases aligning to TRBD2. V gave up 1 base and J gave up 2 bases; unmatched junction bases: 2. CDR1 MNHNS and CDR2 SASEGT come from the germline V gene. This CDR3 region has 15 residues. The CDR3 region has the DNA TGTGCCAGCAGTGAAGGGGGGGGAACCTACAATGAGCAGTTCTTC. As protein: CASSEGGGTYNEQFF.

The sample holds a few counts of this clone. The chain recombines TRBV7-8 with TRBJ2-1; D might be TRBD2 (6 bases). Germline values: CDR1 SGHVS, CDR2 FQNEAQ. CDR3 length: 15 residues. Trimming shortened V by 1 base and J by 5 bases, and 12 bases separated the two germline ends. The DNA of the CDR3 is TGTGCCAGCAGCTTAGGGGGCGGGGCGCACAATGAGCAGTTCTTC. Its protein is CASSLGGGAHNEQFF.

CDR3 nucleotides: TGTGCCTGGAGTCTCAGTGGGTTGGGTGGCTACACCTTC. It encodes CAWSLSGLGGYTF. The J gene is TRBJ1-2, the V gene TRBV30; D is unclear. Germline lookup yields CDR1 GTSNPN and CDR2 SVGIG (reference sequence). This CDR3 spans 13 amino acids. Trimming took off 2 bases at V and 7 bases at J, with 14 bases between the two ends.

This clone was recorded a few times. The chain has TRBV2 and TRBJ2-2; D unclear. V was clipped by 7 bases and J by 1 base, with 7 bases between them. This CDR3 contains 13 residues. CDR1 and CDR2 from the germline V gene are SNHLY and FYNNEI. Here the CDR3 reads CASTGQNTGELFF. In nucleotides, the CDR3 is TGTGCCAGCACCGGGCAGAACACCGGGGAGCTGTTTTTT.